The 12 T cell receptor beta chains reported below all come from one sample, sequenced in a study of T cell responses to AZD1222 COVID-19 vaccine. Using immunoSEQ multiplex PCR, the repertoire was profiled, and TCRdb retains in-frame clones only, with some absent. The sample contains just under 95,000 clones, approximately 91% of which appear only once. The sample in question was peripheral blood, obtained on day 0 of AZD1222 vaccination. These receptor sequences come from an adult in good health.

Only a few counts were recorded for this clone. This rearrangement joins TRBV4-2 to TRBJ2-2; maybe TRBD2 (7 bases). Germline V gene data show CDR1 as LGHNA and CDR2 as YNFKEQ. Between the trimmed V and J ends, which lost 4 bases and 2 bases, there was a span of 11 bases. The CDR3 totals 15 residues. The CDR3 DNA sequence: TGTGCCAGCAGCCGCGGGGGCCCAAACACCGGGGAGCTGTTTTTT. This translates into CASSRGGPNTGELFF.

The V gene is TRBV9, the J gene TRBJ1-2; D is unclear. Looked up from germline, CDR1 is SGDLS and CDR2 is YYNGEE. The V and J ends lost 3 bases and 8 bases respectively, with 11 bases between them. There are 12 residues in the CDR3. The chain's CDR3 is CASSGLDAGYTF. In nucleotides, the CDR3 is TGTGCCAGCAGCGGGCTCGACGCCGGCTACACCTTC. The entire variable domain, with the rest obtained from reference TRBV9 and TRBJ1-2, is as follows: DSGVTQTPKHLITATGQRVTLRCSPRSGDLSVYWYQQSLDQGLQFLIQYYNGEERAKGNILERFSAQQFPDLHSELNLSSLELGDSALYFCASSGLDAGYTFGSGTRLTVV.

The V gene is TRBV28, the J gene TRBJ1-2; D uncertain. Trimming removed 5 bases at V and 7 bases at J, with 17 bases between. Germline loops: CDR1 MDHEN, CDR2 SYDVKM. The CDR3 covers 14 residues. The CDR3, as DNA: TGTGCCAGCAGTCTCTGGACGGCCCCTGCTGGCTACACCTTC. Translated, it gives CASSLWTAPAGYTF.

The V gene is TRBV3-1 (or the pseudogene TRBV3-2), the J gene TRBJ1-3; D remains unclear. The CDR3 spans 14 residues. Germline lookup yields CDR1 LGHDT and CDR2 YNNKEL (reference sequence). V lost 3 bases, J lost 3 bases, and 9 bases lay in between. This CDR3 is CASSQLRDGNTIYF. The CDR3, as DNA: TGTGCCAGCAGCCAGCTTAGGGATGGAAACACCATATATTTT.

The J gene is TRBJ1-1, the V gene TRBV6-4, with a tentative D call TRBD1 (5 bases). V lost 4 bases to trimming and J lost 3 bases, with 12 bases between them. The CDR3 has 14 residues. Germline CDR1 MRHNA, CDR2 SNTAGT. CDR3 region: CASSVVGGDTEAFF. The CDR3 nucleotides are TGTGCCAGCAGTGTAGTAGGAGGGGACACTGAAGCTTTCTTT.

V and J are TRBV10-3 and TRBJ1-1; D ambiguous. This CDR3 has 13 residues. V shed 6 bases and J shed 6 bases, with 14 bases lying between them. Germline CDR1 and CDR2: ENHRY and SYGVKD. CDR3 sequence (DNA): TGTGCCATCAGCAGATCCGACGGATCTGAAGCTTTCTTT. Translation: CAISRSDGSEAFF.

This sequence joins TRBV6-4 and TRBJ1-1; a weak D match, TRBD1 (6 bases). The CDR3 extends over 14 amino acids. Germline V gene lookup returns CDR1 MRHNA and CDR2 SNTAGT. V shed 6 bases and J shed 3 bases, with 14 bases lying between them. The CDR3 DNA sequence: TGTGCCAGCAGACAAAGGGGGGGAGACACTGAAGCTTTCTTT. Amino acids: CASRQRGGDTEAFF.

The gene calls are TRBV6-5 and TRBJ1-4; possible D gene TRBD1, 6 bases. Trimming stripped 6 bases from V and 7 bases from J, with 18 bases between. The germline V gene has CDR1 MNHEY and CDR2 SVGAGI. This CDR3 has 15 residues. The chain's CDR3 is CASRGPPQGGEKLFF. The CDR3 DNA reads TGTGCCAGCAGGGGCCCGCCACAGGGAGGTGAAAAACTGTTTTTT.

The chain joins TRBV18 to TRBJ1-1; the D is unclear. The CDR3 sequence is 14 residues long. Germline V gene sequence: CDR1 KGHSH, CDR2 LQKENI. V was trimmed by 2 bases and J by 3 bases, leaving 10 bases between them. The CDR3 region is CASSPTASDTEAFF. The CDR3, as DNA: TGTGCCAGCTCACCAACGGCGTCGGACACTGAAGCTTTCTTT.

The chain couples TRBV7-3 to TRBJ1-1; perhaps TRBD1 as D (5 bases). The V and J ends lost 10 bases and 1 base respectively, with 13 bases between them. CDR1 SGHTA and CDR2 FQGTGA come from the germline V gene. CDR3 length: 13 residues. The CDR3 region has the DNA TGTGCCACCCGCAGGGAACCGAACACTGAAGCTTTCTTT. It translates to CATRREPNTEAFF.

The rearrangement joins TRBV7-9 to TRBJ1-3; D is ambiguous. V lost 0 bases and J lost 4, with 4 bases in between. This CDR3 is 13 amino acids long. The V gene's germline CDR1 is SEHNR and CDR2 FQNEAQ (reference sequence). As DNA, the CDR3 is TGTGCCAGCAGCTTAGCACAGGGAAACACCATATATTTT. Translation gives CASSLAQGNTIYF.

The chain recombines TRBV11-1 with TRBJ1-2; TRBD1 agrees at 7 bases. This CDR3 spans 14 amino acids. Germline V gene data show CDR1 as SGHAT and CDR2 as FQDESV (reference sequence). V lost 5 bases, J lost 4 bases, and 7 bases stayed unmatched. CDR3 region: CASSPGGSSYGYTF. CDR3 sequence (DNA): TGTGCCAGCAGCCCAGGGGGATCTAGCTATGGCTACACCTTC.